This is a list of T cell receptor beta chains from one sample in a study of blood T cell repertoires in COVID-19. Profiling relied on immunoSEQ multiplex PCR, and the TCRdb table lists in-frame clones only, not all of them. The data contain more than 90,000 clones, 91% of them singletons. The sequenced sample was peripheral blood. These receptors all come from a man between 45 and 60 years old with acute or convalescent COVID-19. The CDR3 runs from the conserved cysteine through the conserved F or W. D genes are given only for firm matches. Clone size is given for some rows only: seen once, a few or many times, or a class if the clone is expanded.

v_gene	j_gene	abundance	d_gene	CDR3nt	CDR3aa
TRBV7-2	TRBJ2-7	NA	NA	TGTGCCAGCAGCTTTGGCGGCTCCTACGAGCAGTACTTC	CASSFGGSYEQYF
TRBV29-1	TRBJ1-2	NA	TRBD1	TGCAGCGTTGAAGGGGGACAGGGATCTCATGGCTACACCTTC	CSVEGGQGSHGYTF
TRBV12-3/TRBV12-4	TRBJ1-5	NA	NA	TGTGCCAGCAGTTTAGACTATCAGCCCCAGCATTTT	CASSLDYQPQHF
TRBV12-3/TRBV12-4	TRBJ1-1	NA	TRBD1	TGTGCCAGCAGGCGACAGGGCACTGAAGCTTTCTTT	CASRRQGTEAFF
TRBV10-3	TRBJ2-2	NA	TRBD2	TGTGCCATCAGTGAGTCAAGCGGGGGTACCGGGGAGCTGTTTTTT	CAISESSGGTGELFF
TRBV18	TRBJ1-3	NA	NA	TGTGCCAGCTCACGTGCAGGGGCTGCTGGAAACACCATATATTTT	CASSRAGAAGNTIYF
TRBV6-2/TRBV6-3	TRBJ2-3	NA	NA	TGTGCCAGCAGTTACGGCAGGCCAACAGATACGCAGTATTTT	CASSYGRPTDTQYF
TRBV11-2	TRBJ2-5	NA	TRBD2	TGTGCCAGCAGCTTAGCTAGCGGGGGAGCCCAGTACTTC	CASSLASGGAQYF
TRBV11-2	TRBJ2-3	NA	NA	TGTGCCAGCAGCACAGCAAGTAGCACAGATACGCAGTATTTT	CASSTASSTDTQYF
TRBV15	TRBJ1-2	NA	TRBD1	TGTGCCACCAGCAAAGAAGGACAGGGTTACTTGGGCTACACCTTC	CATSKEGQGYLGYTF
TRBV6-6	TRBJ2-6	NA	TRBD2	TGTGCCAGCAGCCTCGCCGGGGGGGCTGGGGCCAACGTCCTGACTTTC	CASSLAGGAGANVLTF
TRBV19	TRBJ2-7	NA	TRBD1	TGTGCCAGTATGGGTTCCGGACAGGGGCCCGAGCAGTACTTC	CASMGSGQGPEQYF
TRBV5-1	TRBJ2-5	NA	NA	TGCGCCAGCAGCTTGGGGGGACTCCAAGAGACCCAGTACTTC	CASSLGGLQETQYF
TRBV11-3	TRBJ1-6	NA	TRBD1	TGTGCCAGCAGCTTAGGGGGACAGGGGGCCGGTTCACCCCTCCACTTT	CASSLGGQGAGSPLHF
TRBV6-2/TRBV6-3	TRBJ2-1	NA	TRBD1	TGTGCCAGCAGTAAAGGAGTAGGGACAGGGACCTCTGAGCAGTTCTTC	CASSKGVGTGTSEQFF
TRBV7-2	TRBJ2-5	NA	NA	TGTGCCAGCAGCCTCTTCCAAAGCTACCAAGAGACCCAGTACTTC	CASSLFQSYQETQYF
TRBV4-1	TRBJ2-7	NA	NA	TGCGCCAGCAGCCAGGCGGAGGGACAGAGTTACGAGCAGTACTTC	CASSQAEGQSYEQYF
TRBV9	TRBJ1-6	once	TRBD1	TGTGCCAGCAGCCCCGACAGGGCGCCCAATTCACCCCTCCACTTT	CASSPDRAPNSPLHF
TRBV19	TRBJ1-1	NA	NA	TGTGCCAGTAGGAGACAGGCCAACACTGAAGCTTTCTTT	CASRRQANTEAFF